This TCR beta chain was sequenced in a study of blood T cell repertoires in COVID-19. Clones were read by immunoSEQ multiplex PCR, and TCRdb kept only the in-frame ones, dropping some. The repertoire has roughly 250,000 clones, roughly 88% of them found once; the top ten carry approximately 2%. Germline CDR1 and CDR2: MGHRA and YSYEKL. The CDR3 is 16 amino acids. Trimming removed 4 bases from V and 6 bases from J; junction bases left unmatched: 11. This clonotype was sampled from a woman aged 50 to 65 who had recovered from COVID-19. This chain links TRBV4-1 with TRBJ2-1; 8 nucleotides agree with TRBD2. Source material: PBMCs or T cells enriched from blood (not recorded which). The CDR3 is CASSPLGAGGGNEQFF. CDR3 nucleotides: TGCGCCAGCAGCCCATTGGGGGCGGGAGGCGGCAATGAGCAGTTCTTC.